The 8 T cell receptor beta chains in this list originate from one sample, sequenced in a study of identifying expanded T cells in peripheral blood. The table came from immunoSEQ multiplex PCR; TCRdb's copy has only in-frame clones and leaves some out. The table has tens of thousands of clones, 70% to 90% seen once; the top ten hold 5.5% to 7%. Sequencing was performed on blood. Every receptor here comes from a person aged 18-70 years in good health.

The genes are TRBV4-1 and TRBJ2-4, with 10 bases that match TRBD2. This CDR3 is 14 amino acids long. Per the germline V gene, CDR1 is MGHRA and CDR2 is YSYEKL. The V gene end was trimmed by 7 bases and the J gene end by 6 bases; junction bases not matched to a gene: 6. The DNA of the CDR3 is TGCGCCAGCACCCTAGCGGGAGTCGGAAACATTCAGTACTTC. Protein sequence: CASTLAGVGNIQYF.

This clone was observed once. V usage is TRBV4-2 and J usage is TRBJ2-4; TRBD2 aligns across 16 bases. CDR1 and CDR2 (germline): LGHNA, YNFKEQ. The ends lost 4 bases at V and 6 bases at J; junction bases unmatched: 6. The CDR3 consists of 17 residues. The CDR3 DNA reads TGTGCCAGCAGCCTCGGGACTAGCGGGGGGGCCGGAAACATTCAGTACTTC. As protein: CASSLGTSGGAGNIQYF.

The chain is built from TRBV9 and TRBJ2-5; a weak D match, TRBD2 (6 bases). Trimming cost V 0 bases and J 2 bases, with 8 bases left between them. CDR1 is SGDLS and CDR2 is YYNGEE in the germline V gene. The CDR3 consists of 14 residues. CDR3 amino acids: CASSVGGGQETQYF. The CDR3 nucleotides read TGTGCCAGCAGCGTAGGGGGAGGACAAGAGACCCAGTACTTC. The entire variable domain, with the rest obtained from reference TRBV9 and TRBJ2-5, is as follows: DSGVTQTPKHLITATGQRVTLRCSPRSGDLSVYWYQQSLDQGLQFLIQYYNGEERAKGNILERFSAQQFPDLHSELNLSSLELGDSALYFCASSVGGGQETQYFGPGTRLLVL.

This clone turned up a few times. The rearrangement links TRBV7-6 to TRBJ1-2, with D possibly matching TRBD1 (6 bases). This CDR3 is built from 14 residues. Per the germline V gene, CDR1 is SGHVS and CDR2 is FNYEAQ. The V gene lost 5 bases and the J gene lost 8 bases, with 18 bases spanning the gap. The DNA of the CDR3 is TGTGCCAGCAGCGCCAGCCAGGGGCTGGGGGGCTACACCTTC. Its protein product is CASSASQGLGGYTF.

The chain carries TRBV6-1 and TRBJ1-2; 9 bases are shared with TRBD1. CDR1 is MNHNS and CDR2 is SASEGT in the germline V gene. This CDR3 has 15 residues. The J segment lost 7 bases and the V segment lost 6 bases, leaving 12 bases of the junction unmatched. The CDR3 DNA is TGTGCCAGCAGGGGGACAGGGCACGTCGCAGGTGGCTACACCTTC. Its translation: CASRGTGHVAGGYTF.

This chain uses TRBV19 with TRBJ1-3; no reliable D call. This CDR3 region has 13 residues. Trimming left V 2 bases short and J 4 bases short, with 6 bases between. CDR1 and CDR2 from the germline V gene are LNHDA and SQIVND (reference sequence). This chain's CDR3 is CASSIYEGNTIYF. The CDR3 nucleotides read TGTGCCAGTAGTATATACGAGGGAAACACCATATATTTT.

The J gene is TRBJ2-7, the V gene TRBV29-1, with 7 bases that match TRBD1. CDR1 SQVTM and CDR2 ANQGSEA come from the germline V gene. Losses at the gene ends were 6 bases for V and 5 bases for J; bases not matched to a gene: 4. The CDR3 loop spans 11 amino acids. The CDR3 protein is CSVETGDEQYF. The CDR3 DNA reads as TGCAGCGTAGAAACAGGGGACGAGCAGTACTTC.

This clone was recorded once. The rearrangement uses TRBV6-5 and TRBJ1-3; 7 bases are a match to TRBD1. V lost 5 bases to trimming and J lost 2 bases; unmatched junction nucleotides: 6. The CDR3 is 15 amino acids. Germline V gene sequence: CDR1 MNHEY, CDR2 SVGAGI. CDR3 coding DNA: TGTGCCAGCAGTGCACCTCAGGGGGCTGGAAACACCATATATTTT. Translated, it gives CASSAPQGAGNTIYF.